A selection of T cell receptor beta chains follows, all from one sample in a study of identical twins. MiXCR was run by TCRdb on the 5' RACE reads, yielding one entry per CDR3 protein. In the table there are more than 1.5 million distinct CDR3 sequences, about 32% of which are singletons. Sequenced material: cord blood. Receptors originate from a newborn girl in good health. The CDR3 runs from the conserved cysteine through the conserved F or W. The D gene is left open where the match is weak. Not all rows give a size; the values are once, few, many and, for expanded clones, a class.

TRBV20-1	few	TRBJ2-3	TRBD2	CSAKPPGLAADTQYF	TGCAGTGCCAAACCGCCGGGACTAGCTGCAGATACGCAGTATTTT
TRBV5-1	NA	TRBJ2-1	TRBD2	CASSLSSGGVNEQFF	TGCGCCAGCAGCTTGAGTAGCGGGGGTGTTAATGAGCAGTTCTTC
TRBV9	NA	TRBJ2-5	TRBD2	CASSVAGRTLRGTQYF	TGTGCCAGCAGCGTGGCCGGGAGGACCCTTCGGGGGACCCAGTACTTC
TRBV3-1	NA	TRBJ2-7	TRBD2	CASSARLAGVPSYNEQYF	TGTGCCAGCAGCGCCCGACTAGCGGGGGTTCCTTCCTACAATGAGCAGTACTTC
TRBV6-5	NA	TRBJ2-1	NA	CASSYSRVYNEQFF	TGTGCCAGCAGTTACTCGCGGGTCTACAATGAGCAGTTCTTC
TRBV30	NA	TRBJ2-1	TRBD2	CASANGLAGRSYNEQFF	TGTGCCTCTGCGAATGGACTAGCGGGGCGCTCCTACAATGAGCAGTTCTTC
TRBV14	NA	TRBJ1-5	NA	CASSQGPGVNQPQHF	TGTGCCAGCAGCCAAGGTCCAGGTGTCAATCAGCCCCAGCATTTT
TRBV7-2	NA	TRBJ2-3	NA	CASRPGGSVDTQYF	TGTGCCAGCCGTCCAGGTGGGAGTGTAGATACGCAGTATTTT
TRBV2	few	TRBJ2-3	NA	CASSEAPGGGTDTQYF	TGTGCCAGCAGTGAAGCGCCGGGGGGCGGCACAGATACGCAGTATTTT
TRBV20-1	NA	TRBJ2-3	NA	CSAARGPSTDAQYF	TGCAGTGCCGCCCGAGGACCTAGCACAGATGCGCAGTATTTT
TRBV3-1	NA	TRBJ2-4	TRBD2	CASSPLSGGLQETRYF	TGTGCCAGCAGCCCCCTTAGCGGGGGCCTCCAAGAGACCCGGTACTTC
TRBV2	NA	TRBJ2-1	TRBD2	CASSARLAVSSYNEQFF	TGTGCCAGCAGCGCGAGACTAGCAGTGAGCTCCTACAATGAGCAGTTCTTC
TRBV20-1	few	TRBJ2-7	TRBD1	CSARRGQSSYEQYF	TGCAGTGCTAGACGGGGACAGTCCTCCTACGAGCAGTACTTC
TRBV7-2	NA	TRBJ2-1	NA	CASSLVALGDEQFF	TGTGCCAGCAGCTTAGTGGCCCTAGGGGATGAGCAGTTCTTC
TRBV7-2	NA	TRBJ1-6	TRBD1	CASSLASGQDGSPLHF	TGTGCCAGCAGCTTAGCGTCGGGACAGGACGGTTCACCCCTCCACTTT
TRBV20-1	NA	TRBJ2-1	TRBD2	CSVTSGSGNEQFF	TGCAGTGTTACTAGCGGGAGTGGCAATGAGCAGTTCTTC
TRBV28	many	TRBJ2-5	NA	CASSRDRKAQYF	TGTGCCAGCAGTCGAGACAGGAAGGCCCAGTACTTC
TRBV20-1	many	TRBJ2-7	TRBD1	CSISSGQGDNEQYF	TGCAGTATTTCCTCGGGACAGGGCGATAACGAGCAGTACTTC
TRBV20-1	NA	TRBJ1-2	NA	CSARLSGLNYGYTF	TGCAGTGCTAGACTATCAGGGTTGAACTATGGCTACACCTTC
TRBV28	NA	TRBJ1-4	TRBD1	CASSFSRGPNEKLFF	TGTGCCAGCAGTTTCTCCAGGGGGCCAAATGAAAAACTGTTTTTT
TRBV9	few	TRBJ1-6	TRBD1	CASSGRTGNSPLHF	TGTGCCAGCAGCGGTCGGACAGGGAATTCACCCCTCCACTTT
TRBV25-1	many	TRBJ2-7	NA	CASSVGRVYEQYF	TGTGCCAGCAGTGTCGGCAGGGTTTACGAGCAGTACTTC
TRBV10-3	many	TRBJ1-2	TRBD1	CAITQGAENYGYTF	TGTGCCATCACCCAGGGGGCAGAAAACTATGGCTACACCTTC
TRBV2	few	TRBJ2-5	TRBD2	CASSVWGGQETQYF	TGTGCCAGCAGTGTTTGGGGGGGGCAAGAGACCCAGTACTTC
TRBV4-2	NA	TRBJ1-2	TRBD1	CASSQDRDRGHGYTF	TGTGCCAGCAGCCAAGACCGGGACAGGGGGCATGGCTACACCTTC
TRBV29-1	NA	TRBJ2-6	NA	CSVRANSGANVLTF	TGCAGCGTTAGGGCCAACTCTGGGGCCAACGTCCTGACTTTC
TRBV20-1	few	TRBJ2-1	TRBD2	CRALAGVYNEQFF	TGCAGAGCACTAGCGGGAGTCTACAATGAGCAGTTCTTC
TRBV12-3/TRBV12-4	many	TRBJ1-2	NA	CASSSRIQVNYGYTF	TGTGCCAGCAGTTCCCGAATACAGGTTAACTATGGCTACACCTTC
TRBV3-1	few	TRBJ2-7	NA	CASSALRDPSSYEQYF	TGTGCCAGCAGCGCTCTCCGGGACCCTTCATCCTACGAGCAGTACTTC
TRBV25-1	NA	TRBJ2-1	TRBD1	CASSVWDRRHYEQFF	TGTGCCAGCAGTGTCTGGGACAGGAGACACTACGAGCAGTTCTTC
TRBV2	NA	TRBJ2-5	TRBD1	CASTEGQGLWGETQYF	TGTGCCAGCACCGAAGGACAGGGGTTATGGGGAGAGACCCAGTACTTC
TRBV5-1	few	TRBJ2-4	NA	CASGLGEGRVNIQYF	TGCGCCAGCGGCTTGGGGGAAGGCAGGGTAAACATTCAGTACTTC
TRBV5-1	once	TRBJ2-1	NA	CASSLQVNNEQFF	TGCGCCAGCAGCTTGCAGGTAAACAATGAGCAGTTCTTC
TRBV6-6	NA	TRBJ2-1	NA	CASIYSRGGLSYNEQFF	TGTGCCAGCATTTACTCCCGCGGGGGCCTTTCCTACAATGAGCAGTTCTTC
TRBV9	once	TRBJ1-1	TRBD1	CASSRDSLEAEAFF	TGTGCCAGCAGCCGGGACAGTCTAGAGGCTGAAGCTTTCTTT
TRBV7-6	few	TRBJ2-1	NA	CASSLVAWGEQFF	TGTGCCAGCAGCTTAGTAGCGTGGGGTGAGCAGTTCTTC
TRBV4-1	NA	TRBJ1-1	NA	CASSQPRVSGSFF	TGCGCCAGCAGCCAACCCCGCGTTTCGGGGTCTTTCTTT
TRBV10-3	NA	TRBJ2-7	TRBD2	CAISTTSGRNEQYF	TGTGCCATCAGTACTACTAGCGGGAGGAACGAGCAGTACTTC
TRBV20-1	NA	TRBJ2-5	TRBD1	CSAGTGGARETQYF	TGCAGTGCTGGAACAGGGGGCGCCCGGGAGACCCAGTACTTC
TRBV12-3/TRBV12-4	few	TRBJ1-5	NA	CASSPATGGGEPQHF	TGTGCCAGCAGTCCCGCGACGGGGGGCGGAGAGCCCCAGCATTTT
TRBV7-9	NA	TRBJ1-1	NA	CASSLALRVGGDTEAFF	TGTGCCAGCAGCTTAGCTCTACGCGTGGGGGGAGACACTGAAGCTTTCTTT